This T cell receptor (beta chain) came from a study of cytomegalovirus exposure and HLA in healthy donors. The PCR was carried out with 60 Vbeta primers and 13 Jbeta primers. Clones were sequenced by immunoSEQ multiplex PCR, and TCRdb holds only the in-frame ones, with some missing. The sample holds approximately 180,000 clones; approximately 80% are singletons and the top ten take approximately 4.4%. This clone has just one count. The receptor was isolated from a woman in her late teens or twenties in good health and CMV-seropositive. Sequenced input: PBMCs.

CDR3 residues: CASSGGTGDQPQHF. CDR3 nucleotide sequence: TGTGCCAGCAGCGGGGGGACAGGGGATCAGCCCCAGCATTTT. The rearrangement uses TRBV5-6 and TRBJ1-5; 10 nucleotides match TRBD1. Germline trimming cut 4 bases from V and 5 bases from J; bases unmatched to any gene: 3. The CDR3 has 14 residues. Germline loops: CDR1 SGHDT, CDR2 YYEEEE.